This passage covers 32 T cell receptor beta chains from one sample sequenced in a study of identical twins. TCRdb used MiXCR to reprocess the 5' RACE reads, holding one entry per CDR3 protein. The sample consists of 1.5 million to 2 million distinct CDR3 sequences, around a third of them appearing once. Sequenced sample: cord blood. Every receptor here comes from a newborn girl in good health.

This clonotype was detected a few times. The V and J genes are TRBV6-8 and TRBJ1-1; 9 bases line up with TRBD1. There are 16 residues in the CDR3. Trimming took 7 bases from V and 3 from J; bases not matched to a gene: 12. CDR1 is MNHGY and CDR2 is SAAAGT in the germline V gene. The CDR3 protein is CASTTRDRVIDTEAFF. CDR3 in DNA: TGTGCCAGCACAACCCGGGACAGGGTAATTGACACTGAAGCTTTCTTT.

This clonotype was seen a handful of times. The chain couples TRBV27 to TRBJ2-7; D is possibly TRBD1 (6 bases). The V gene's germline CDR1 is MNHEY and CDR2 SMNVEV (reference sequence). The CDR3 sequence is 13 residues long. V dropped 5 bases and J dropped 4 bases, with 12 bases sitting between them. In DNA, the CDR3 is TGTGCCAGCAGTCCTACACAGGGTTACGAGCAGTACTTC. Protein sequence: CASSPTQGYEQYF.

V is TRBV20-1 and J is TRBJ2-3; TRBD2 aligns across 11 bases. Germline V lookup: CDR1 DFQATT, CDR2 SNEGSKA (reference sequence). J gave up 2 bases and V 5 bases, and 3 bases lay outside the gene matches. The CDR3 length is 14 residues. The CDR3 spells CSASSGGFTDTQYF. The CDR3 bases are TGCAGTGCTTCTAGCGGGGGGTTCACAGATACGCAGTATTTT.

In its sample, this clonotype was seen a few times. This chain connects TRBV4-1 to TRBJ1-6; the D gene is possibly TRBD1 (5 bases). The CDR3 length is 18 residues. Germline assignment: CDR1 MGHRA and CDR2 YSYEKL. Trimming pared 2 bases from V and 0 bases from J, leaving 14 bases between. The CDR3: CASSQPGLPSSYNSPLHF. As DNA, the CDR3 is TGCGCCAGCAGCCAACCAGGGTTGCCAAGCTCCTATAATTCACCCCTCCACTTT.

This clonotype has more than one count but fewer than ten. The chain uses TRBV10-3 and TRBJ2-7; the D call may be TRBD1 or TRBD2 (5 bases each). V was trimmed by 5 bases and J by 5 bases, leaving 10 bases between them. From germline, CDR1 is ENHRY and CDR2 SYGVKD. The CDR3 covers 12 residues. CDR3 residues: CAISSQGDEQYF. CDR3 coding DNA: TGTGCCATCAGTTCCCAGGGAGACGAGCAGTACTTC.

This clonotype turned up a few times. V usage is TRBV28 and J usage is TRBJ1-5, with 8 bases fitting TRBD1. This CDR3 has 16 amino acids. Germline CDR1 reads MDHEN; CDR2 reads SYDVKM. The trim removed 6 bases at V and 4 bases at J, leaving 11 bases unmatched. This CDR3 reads CASRWGQAYPNQPQHF. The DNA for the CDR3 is TGTGCCAGCAGGTGGGGACAGGCATACCCAAATCAGCCCCAGCATTTT.

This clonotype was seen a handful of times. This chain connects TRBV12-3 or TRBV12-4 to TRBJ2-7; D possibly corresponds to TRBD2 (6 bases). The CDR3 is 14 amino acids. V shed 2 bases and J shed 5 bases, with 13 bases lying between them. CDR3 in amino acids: CASSLIRGFHEQYF. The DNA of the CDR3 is TGTGCCAGCAGTTTAATCCGGGGGTTCCACGAGCAGTACTTC.

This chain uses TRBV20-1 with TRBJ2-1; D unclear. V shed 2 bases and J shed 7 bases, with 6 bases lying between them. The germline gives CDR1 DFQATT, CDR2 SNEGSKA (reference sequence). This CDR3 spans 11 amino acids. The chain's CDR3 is CSARYQNEQFF. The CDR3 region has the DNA TGCAGTGCTAGATACCAGAATGAGCAGTTCTTC.

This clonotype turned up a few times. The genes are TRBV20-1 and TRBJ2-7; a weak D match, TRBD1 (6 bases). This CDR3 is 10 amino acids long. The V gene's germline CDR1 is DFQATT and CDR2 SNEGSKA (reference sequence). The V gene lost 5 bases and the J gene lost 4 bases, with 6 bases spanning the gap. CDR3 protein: CSADRYEQYF. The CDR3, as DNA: TGCAGTGCTGACAGGTACGAGCAGTACTTC.

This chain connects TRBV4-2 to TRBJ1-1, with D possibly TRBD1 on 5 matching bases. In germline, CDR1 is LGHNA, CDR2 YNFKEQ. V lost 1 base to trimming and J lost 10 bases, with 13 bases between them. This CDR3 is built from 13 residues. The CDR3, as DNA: TGTGCCAGCAGCCAAGGAGCGGCAGGGAGAGCTTTCTTT. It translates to CASSQGAAGRAFF.

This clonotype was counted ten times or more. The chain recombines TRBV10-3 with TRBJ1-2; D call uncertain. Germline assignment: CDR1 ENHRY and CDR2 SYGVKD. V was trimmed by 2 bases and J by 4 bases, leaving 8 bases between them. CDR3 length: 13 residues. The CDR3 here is CAISERELYGYTF. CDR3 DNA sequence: TGTGCCATCAGTGAGAGAGAGCTCTATGGCTACACCTTC.

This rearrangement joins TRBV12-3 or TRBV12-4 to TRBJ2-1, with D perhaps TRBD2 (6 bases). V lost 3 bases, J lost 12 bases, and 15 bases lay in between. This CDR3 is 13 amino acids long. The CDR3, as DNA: TGTGCCAGCAGTTTGGAGGGAAGGAGGCGGCAGTTCTTC. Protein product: CASSLEGRRRQFF.

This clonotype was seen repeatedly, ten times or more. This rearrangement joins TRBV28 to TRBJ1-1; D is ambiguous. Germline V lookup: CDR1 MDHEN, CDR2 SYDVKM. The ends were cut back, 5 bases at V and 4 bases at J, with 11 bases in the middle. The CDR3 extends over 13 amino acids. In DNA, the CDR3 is TGTGCCAGCAGTCCAGGACTGAGCACTGAAGCTTTCTTT. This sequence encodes CASSPGLSTEAFF.

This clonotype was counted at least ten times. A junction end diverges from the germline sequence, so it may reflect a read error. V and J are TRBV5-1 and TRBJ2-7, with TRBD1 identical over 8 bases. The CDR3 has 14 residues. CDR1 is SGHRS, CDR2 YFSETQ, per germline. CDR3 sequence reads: CASSSGTGLYEQYF. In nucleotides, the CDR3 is TGTGCCAGCAGTTCCGGGACAGGTCTCTACGAGCAGTACTTC.

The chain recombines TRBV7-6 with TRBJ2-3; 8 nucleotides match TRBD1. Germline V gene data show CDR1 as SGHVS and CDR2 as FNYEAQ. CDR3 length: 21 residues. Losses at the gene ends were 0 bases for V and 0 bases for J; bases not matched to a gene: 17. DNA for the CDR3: TGTGCCAGCAGCTTAGCGCGGACAGGGTTGGATCAATCGTGGAGCACAGATACGCAGTATTTT. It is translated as CASSLARTGLDQSWSTDTQYF.

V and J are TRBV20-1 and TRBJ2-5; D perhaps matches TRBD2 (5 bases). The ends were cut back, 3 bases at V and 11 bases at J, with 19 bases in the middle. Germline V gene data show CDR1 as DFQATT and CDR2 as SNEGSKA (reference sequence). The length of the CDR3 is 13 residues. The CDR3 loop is CSASMGRGNEQYF. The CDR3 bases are TGCAGTGCTAGCATGGGGAGAGGCAATGAGCAGTACTTC.

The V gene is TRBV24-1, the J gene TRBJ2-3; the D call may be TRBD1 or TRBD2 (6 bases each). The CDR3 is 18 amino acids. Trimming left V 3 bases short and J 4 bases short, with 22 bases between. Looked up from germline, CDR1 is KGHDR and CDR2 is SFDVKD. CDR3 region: CATSDDWGAGRQPDTQYF. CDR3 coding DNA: TGTGCCACCAGTGATGATTGGGGGGCGGGGCGCCAGCCAGATACGCAGTATTTT.

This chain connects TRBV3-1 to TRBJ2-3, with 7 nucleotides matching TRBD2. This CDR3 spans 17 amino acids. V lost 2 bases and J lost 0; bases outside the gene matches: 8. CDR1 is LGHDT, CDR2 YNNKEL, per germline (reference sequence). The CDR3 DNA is TGTGCCAGCAGCCAACACCGGCGTAGCGGGAGCACAGATACGCAGTATTTT. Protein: CASSQHRRSGSTDTQYF.

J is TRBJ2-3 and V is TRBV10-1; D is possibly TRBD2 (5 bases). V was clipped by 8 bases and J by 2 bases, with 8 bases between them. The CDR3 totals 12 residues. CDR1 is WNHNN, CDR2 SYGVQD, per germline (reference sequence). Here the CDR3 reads CASGLNTDTQYF. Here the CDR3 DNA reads TGCGCCAGCGGACTGAACACAGATACGCAGTATTTT.

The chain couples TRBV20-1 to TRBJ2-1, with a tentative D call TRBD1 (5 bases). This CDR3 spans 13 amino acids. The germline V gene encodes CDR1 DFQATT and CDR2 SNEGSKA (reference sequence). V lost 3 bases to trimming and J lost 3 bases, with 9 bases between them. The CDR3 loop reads CSASEGHYNEQFF. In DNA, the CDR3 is TGCAGTGCTAGTGAAGGACACTACAATGAGCAGTTCTTC.

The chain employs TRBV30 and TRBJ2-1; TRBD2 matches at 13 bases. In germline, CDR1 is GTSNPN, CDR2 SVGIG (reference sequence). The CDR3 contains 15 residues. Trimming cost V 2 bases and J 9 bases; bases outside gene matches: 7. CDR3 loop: CAWSLLAGGRGEQFF. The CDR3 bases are TGTGCCTGGAGTCTACTAGCGGGGGGGCGGGGTGAGCAGTTCTTC.

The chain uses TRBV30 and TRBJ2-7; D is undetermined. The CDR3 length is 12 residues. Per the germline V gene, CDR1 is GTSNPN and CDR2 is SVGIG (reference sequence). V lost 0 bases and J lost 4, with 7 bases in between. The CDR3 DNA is TGTGCCTGGAGTGTCGCCTCTTACGAGCAGTACTTC. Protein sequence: CAWSVASYEQYF.

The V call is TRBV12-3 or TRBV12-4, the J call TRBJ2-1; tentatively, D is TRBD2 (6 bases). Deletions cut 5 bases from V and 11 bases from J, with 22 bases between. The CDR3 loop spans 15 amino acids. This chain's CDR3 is CASSHHSGYALQQFF. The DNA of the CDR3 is TGTGCCAGCAGTCACCATAGCGGATATGCGCTGCAGCAGTTCTTC.

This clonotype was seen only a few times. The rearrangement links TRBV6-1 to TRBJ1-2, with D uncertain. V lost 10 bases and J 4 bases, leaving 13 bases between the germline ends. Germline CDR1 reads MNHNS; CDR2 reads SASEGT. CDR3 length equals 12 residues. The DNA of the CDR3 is TGTGCCACCAACGACGGCGCCTATGGCTACACCTTC. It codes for CATNDGAYGYTF.

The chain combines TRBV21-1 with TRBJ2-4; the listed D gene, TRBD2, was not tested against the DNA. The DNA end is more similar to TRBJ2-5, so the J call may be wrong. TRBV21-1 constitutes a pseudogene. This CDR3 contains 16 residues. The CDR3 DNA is TGTGCCAGCAGCAAACGGAGCGGGAGGGGTCAAGAGACCCAGTACTTC. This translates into CASSKRSGRGQETQYF.

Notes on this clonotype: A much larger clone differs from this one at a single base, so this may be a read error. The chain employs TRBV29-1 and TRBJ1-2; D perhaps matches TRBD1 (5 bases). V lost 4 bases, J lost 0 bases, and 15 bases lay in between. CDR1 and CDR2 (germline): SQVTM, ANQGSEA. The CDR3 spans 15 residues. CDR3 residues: CSVAQQEPSNYGYTF. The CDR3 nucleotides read TGCAGCGTTGCCCAACAGGAGCCCTCTAACTATGGCTACACCTTC.

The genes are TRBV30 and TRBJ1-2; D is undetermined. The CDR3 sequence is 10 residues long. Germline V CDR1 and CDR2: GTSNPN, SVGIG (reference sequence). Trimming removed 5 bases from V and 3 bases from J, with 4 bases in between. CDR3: CAWADYGYTF. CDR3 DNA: TGTGCCTGGGCAGACTATGGCTACACCTTC.

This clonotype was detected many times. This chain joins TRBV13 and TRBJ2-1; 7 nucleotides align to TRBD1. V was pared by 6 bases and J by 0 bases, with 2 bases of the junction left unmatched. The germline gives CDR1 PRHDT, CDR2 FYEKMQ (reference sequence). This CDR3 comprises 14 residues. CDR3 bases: TGTGCCAGCAGGACAGGGAGCTCCTACAATGAGCAGTTCTTC. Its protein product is CASRTGSSYNEQFF.

The DNA for the CDR3 is TGTGCCAGCAGCCAAGGACCCAGGTCCTCTGGGGCCAACGTCCTGACTTTC. This encodes CASSQGPRSSGANVLTF. The chain links TRBV4-2 to TRBJ2-6; D uncertain. Trimming took off 1 base at V and 0 bases at J, with 10 bases between the two ends. The CDR3 loop spans 17 amino acids. The germline V gene encodes CDR1 LGHNA and CDR2 YNFKEQ.

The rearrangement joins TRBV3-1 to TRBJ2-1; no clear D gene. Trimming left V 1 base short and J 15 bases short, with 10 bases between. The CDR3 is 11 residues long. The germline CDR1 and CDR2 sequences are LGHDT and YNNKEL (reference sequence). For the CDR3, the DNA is TGTGCCAGCAGCCAAGGTCCGAACGGGTTCTTC. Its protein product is CASSQGPNGFF.

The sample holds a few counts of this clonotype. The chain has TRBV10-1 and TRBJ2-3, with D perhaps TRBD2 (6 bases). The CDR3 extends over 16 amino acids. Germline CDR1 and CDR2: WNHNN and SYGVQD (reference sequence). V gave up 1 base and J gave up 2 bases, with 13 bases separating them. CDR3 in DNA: TGCGCCAGCAGTGAGTTGCCGTCTAGCGCCACAGATACGCAGTATTTT. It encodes CASSELPSSATDTQYF.

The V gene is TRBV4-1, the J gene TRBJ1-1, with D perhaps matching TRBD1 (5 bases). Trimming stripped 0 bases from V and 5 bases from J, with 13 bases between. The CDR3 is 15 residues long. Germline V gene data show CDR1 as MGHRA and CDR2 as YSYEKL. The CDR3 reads CASSQEGPPWTEAFF. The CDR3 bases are TGCGCCAGCAGCCAAGAGGGACCTCCTTGGACTGAAGCTTTCTTT.